These 18 T cell receptor beta chains share one sample of origin, sequenced in a study of cytomegalovirus exposure and HLA in healthy donors. The PCR had 60 Vbeta and 13 Jbeta primers. Clones were read by immunoSEQ multiplex PCR, and TCRdb kept only the in-frame ones, dropping some. This table has about 150,000 clones, roughly 82% appearing once. Input material: PBMCs. Receptors originate from a woman between 45 and 60 years old in good health and CMV-seropositive.

The V call is TRBV6-6, the J call TRBJ2-5; possible D gene TRBD1, 6 bases. With the DNA end fitting TRBJ2-7 better, the J assignment may be wrong. CDR3 length: 13 amino acids. Per germline, CDR1 MNHNY and CDR2 SVGAGI (reference sequence). DNA of the CDR3: TGTGCCAGCAGAGGGGACAACTCCTACGAGCAGTACTTC. This sequence encodes CASRGDNSYEQYF.

The V and J genes are TRBV18 and TRBJ1-2, with TRBD1 matching 7 bases. This CDR3 region has 14 residues. Trimming cost V 4 bases and J 4 bases; bases outside gene matches: 6. Germline CDR1 is KGHSH and CDR2 is LQKENI. CDR3 sequence reads: CASSRQGAAYGYTF. DNA for the CDR3: TGTGCCAGCTCACGACAGGGAGCCGCCTATGGCTACACCTTC.

The gene calls are TRBV4-1 and TRBJ2-7; TRBD1 aligns across 10 bases. The CDR3 has 15 residues. Germline trimming cut 2 bases from V and 3 bases from J; bases unmatched to any gene: 4. CDR1 is MGHRA, CDR2 YSYEKL, per germline. The CDR3 sequence is CASSQRTGGYYEQYF. The CDR3 DNA follows: TGCGCCAGCAGCCAAAGGACAGGGGGATACTACGAGCAGTACTTC.

The J gene is TRBJ2-6, the V gene TRBV18; perhaps TRBD1 as D (6 bases). CDR3 length: 15 amino acids. Germline V gives CDR1 KGHSH, CDR2 LQKENI. Trimming took 5 bases from V and 3 from J, leaving 11 bases between them. The CDR3 loop reads CASSSGAGGANVLTF. The CDR3 DNA is TGTGCCAGCTCATCAGGGGCTGGTGGGGCCAACGTCCTGACTTTC.

This clone was recorded only once. This chain links TRBV6-1 with TRBJ2-7, with TRBD1 matching over 9 bases. V gave up 5 bases and J gave up 0 bases; unmatched junction bases: 2. The CDR3 sequence is 14 residues long. Germline V gene lookup returns CDR1 MNHNS and CDR2 SASEGT. Here the CDR3 reads CASSTGGFSYEQYF. In nucleotides, the CDR3 is TGTGCCAGCAGTACAGGGGGCTTCTCCTACGAGCAGTACTTC.

The V gene is TRBV5-8, the J gene TRBJ2-5; 7 nucleotides agree with TRBD1. The CDR3 extends over 14 amino acids. The V and J ends lost 0 bases and 5 bases, in that order; junction bases with no gene match: 4. Germline CDR1 is SGHTS and CDR2 is YDEGEE. The CDR3 region is CASSLEGDSETQYF. The CDR3 bases are TGTGCCAGCAGCTTGGAAGGGGACAGCGAGACCCAGTACTTC.

The chain combines TRBV12-5 with TRBJ2-1; 7 bases are a match to TRBD1. Germline lookup yields CDR1 LGHNT and CDR2 FRNRAP. CDR3 length: 17 amino acids. V dropped 3 bases and J dropped 4; count of bases not matched to a gene: 12. The CDR3 protein is CASGFTGVTSGYNEQFF. The CDR3 nucleotides read TGTGCTAGTGGTTTCACAGGGGTTACCTCGGGTTACAATGAGCAGTTCTTC.

The sample holds one count of this clone. The CDR3 DNA follows: TGTGCCACCAGCAGAGACGGACAGGGGGCGCGAGGGGCCAACGTCCTGACTTTC. As protein: CATSRDGQGARGANVLTF. The chain couples TRBV15 to TRBJ2-6, with TRBD1 matching 11 bases. V was clipped by 0 bases and J by 4 bases; unmatched bases: 5. CDR3 length equals 18 residues. Germline assignment: CDR1 LNHNV and CDR2 YYDKDF (reference sequence).

V gene TRBV18 combines with J gene TRBJ2-7; maybe TRBD2 (5 bases). Germline loops: CDR1 KGHSH, CDR2 LQKENI. The ends were cut back, 2 bases at V and 5 bases at J, with 10 bases in the middle. The CDR3 totals 13 residues. Here the CDR3 DNA reads TGTGCCAGCTCACCAGTGTGGGGAGACGAGCAGTACTTC. Protein sequence: CASSPVWGDEQYF.

The CDR3 DNA reads TGTGCCAGCATCGGGACAACGGACTTTCAACGCTCCTCAAGCTCCTACAATGAGCAGTTCTTC. This sequence encodes CASIGTTDFQRSSSSYNEQFF. The chain employs TRBV21-1 and TRBJ2-1; TRBD1 is the table's D call and was not checked against the DNA. TRBV21-1 is a pseudogene segment. CDR3 length: 21 residues.

J is TRBJ2-4 and V is TRBV5-4, with 11 bases aligning to TRBD2. Germline loops: CDR1 SGHNT, CDR2 YYREEE (reference sequence). The CDR3 sequence is 17 residues long. The V segment lost 4 bases and the J segment 6 bases; nucleotides outside the gene matches: 12. CDR3 sequence (DNA): TGTGCCAGCAGCCCGGGAACTAGCGGGGGCCCGACAAACATTCAGTACTTC. Its translation is CASSPGTSGGPTNIQYF.

This clone turned up a few times. The chain has TRBV2 and TRBJ2-3, with 8 bases identical to TRBD1. This CDR3 has 16 residues. Germline V gene lookup returns CDR1 SNHLY and CDR2 FYNNEI. With 7 bases clipped from V and 3 bases from J, the junction kept 12 bases outside the gene matches. CDR3 protein: CASNTGGTGGTDTQYF. DNA of the CDR3: TGTGCCAGCAATACAGGGGGAACAGGGGGGACAGATACGCAGTATTTT.

The chain links TRBV5-1 to TRBJ1-2, with D perhaps TRBD1 (5 bases). The CDR3 sequence is 13 residues long. The V end was cut by 0 bases, the J end by 4 bases, with 7 bases between. CDR1 is SGHRS, CDR2 YFSETQ, per germline. CDR3 nucleotides: TGCGCCAGCAGCTTGGAGCAGGGCTATGGCTACACCTTC. As protein: CASSLEQGYGYTF.

The chain recombines TRBV5-6 with TRBJ2-3, with unresolved D. CDR3 length: 13 amino acids. Germline values: CDR1 SGHDT, CDR2 YYEEEE. The germline V and J ends were trimmed by 5 bases and 3 bases, with 10 bases remaining between them. The CDR3 sequence is CASSSPGTDTQYF. The CDR3 coding sequence is TGTGCCAGCAGTAGCCCCGGGACAGATACGCAGTATTTT.

This chain connects TRBV5-8 to TRBJ1-6; D is undetermined. V lost 2 bases and J lost 0, with 6 bases in between. CDR1 is SGHTS, CDR2 YDEGEE, per germline. The CDR3 covers 15 residues. CDR3 sequence reads: CASSFPSSYNSPLHF. The CDR3 DNA sequence: TGTGCCAGCAGCTTCCCGAGCTCCTATAATTCACCCCTCCACTTT.

This CDR3 reads CASSLAGWAGEEKLFF. The CDR3 DNA reads as TGTGCCAGCAGCTTAGCCGGGTGGGCAGGGGAGGAAAAACTGTTTTTT. J is TRBJ1-4 and V is TRBV7-8; D possibly corresponds to TRBD1 (6 bases). Germline lookup yields CDR1 SGHVS and CDR2 FQNEAQ. The CDR3 is 16 amino acids. Trimming cost V 0 bases and J 8 bases, with 16 bases left between them.

The rearrangement uses TRBV27 and TRBJ2-7; maybe TRBD2 (5 bases). CDR1 and CDR2 (germline): MNHEY, SMNVEV (reference sequence). CDR3 length: 13 amino acids. Trimming shortened V by 8 bases and J by 6 bases, and 17 bases separated the two germline ends. CDR3 residues: CASGSTTEGEQYF. CDR3 in DNA: TGTGCCAGCGGTTCGACCACAGAGGGCGAGCAGTACTTC.

The V gene is TRBV14, the J gene TRBJ2-7; the D gene is possibly TRBD1 (7 bases). Germline assignment: CDR1 SGHDN and CDR2 FVKESK. CDR3 length: 15 amino acids. The V end was cut by 4 bases, the J end by 8 bases, with 21 bases between. DNA for the CDR3: TGTGCCAGCAGCCCGGGGGTGTCAGGGGGGATGAAGCAGTACTTC. This encodes CASSPGVSGGMKQYF.